This T cell receptor beta chain was captured in a study of breast tumors, draining lymph nodes, adjacent tissues listed by TCRdb under 2016. For context, the study as a whole: Breast cancer patients provided tumor, adjacent nontumor tissue and axillary lymph nodes, and the study compared the TCR beta repertoires across these three sources. In human breast cancer, the study set out to evaluate how tumor, surrounding tissue and draining lymph node repertoires relate to one another and whether T cells may move between these sites. Overall results and qualifications from the work: Rather than being directly demonstrated, the conclusion that tumor T cells originate in lymph nodes was presented as consistent with a hypothesis. T-cell repertoire diversity in tumors was found to be lower than in lymph nodes but higher than in nontumor tissue, and preferential V and J gene usage was observed. The data were considered consistent with most tumor T cells being derived from the lymph node and subsequently expanding within tumor tissue. In luminal-like breast cancer, tumor and nontumor tissue repertoires resembled each other significantly more than in basal-like breast cancer.

Turning to this clonotype: The clone's antigen remains unknown. A junction boundary mismatches the germline segment, possibly from a read error.

CDR1 and CDR2 are read off the germline V gene as SGHTA and FQGNSA. From the cysteine up to the phenylalanine, the CDR3 has a length of 14 residues. Only the CDR3 DNA stays, 42 bases, in frame from base 1. These reads were obtained on an Illumina HiSeq 2000. Multiplex PCR amplification was used to generate the TCR beta chain libraries. High-throughput sequencing was used to analyze the amplified TCR beta chain products. TCRdb's own reprocessing of the public reads used fastp at Q25 and MiXCR and kept productive beta chains. A single entry per CDR3 protein holds the most common genes and DNA from its merged rows. For this sample the table gives under 150,000 distinct CDR3 sequences, of which around 20% were detected only once. The top ten clonotypes cover more than 3% of the sample. Lymph node samples were obtained from the axillary draining lymph nodes of breast cancer patients.

The chain is encoded by TRBV7-2 joined to TRBJ2-2, with a tentative D gene TRBD1 over 5 matching bases. The TCR sequence derives from a female donor with breast cancer. Some clones in this sample may be carry-over from other donors' samples. Material: axillary lymph node tissue. The DNA reads as follows: TGTGCCAGCGGCTTAGACAGCAACACCGGGGAGCTGTTTTTT. Translated, it gives CASGLDSNTGELFF.